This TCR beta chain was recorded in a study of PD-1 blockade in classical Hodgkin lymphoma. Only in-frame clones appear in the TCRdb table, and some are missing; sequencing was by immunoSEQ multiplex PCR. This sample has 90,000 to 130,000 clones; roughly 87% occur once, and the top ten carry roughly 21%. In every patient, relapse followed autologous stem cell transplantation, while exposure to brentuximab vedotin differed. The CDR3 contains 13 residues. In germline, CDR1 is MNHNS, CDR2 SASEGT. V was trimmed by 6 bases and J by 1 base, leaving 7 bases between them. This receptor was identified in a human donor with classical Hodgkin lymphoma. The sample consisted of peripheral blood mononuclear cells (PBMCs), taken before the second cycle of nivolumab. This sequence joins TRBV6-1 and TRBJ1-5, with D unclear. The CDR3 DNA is TGTGCCAGCAGGGTCACGAGCAATCAGCCCCAGCATTTT. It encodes CASRVTSNQPQHF.